The next 5 T cell receptor beta chains were all read from a single sample in a study of cytomegalovirus exposure and HLA in healthy donors. PCR used 60 Vbeta primers and 13 Jbeta primers. Clones were read by immunoSEQ multiplex PCR, and TCRdb kept only the in-frame ones, dropping some. The top ten hold around an eighth of the sample, which has tens of thousands of clones, more than 80% seen once. The material sequenced was PBMCs. These receptors were collected from a woman in her twenties or thirties in good health and CMV-seropositive.

The rearrangement uses TRBV20-1 and TRBJ1-1; 8 positions agree with TRBD1. Germline CDR1 and CDR2: DFQATT and SNEGSKA (reference sequence). Germline trimming cut 6 bases from V and 12 bases from J; bases unmatched to any gene: 9. This CDR3 is built from 11 residues. The CDR3, as DNA: TGCAGTGCACCGGACAGGGTGATAACTTTCTTT. The encoded protein is CSAPDRVITFF.

This chain links TRBV19 with TRBJ2-7, with 8 bases matching TRBD2. Germline trimming cut 9 bases from V and 3 bases from J; bases unmatched to any gene: 1. From germline, CDR1 is LNHDA and CDR2 SQIVND (reference sequence). The CDR3 is 11 residues long. CDR3 sequence reads: CASSGGYEQYF. The DNA for the CDR3 is TGTGCCAGCAGCGGGGGCTACGAGCAGTACTTC.

The rearrangement joins TRBV27 to TRBJ1-3, with 7 positions matching TRBD1. Trimming at V came to 7 bases and at J to 0 bases, leaving 18 bases not matched to a gene. The CDR3 sequence is 19 residues long. Per the germline V gene, CDR1 is MNHEY and CDR2 is SMNVEV (reference sequence). The CDR3 bases are TGTGCCAGCACCTCCCTAACGGGGCAGGGGGTGAGCTCTGGAAACACCATATATTTT. Translation: CASTSLTGQGVSSGNTIYF.

The rearrangement uses TRBV7-2 and TRBJ2-7, with D possibly TRBD1 on 6 matching bases. This CDR3 region has 15 residues. Trimming removed 1 base at V and 3 bases at J, with 13 bases between. Germline-derived CDR1 and CDR2 are SGHTA and FQGNSA. The CDR3 is CASSLVGTLYYEQYF. The CDR3 DNA reads TGTGCCAGCAGCTTAGTGGGGACACTTTACTACGAGCAGTACTTC.

This sequence joins TRBV25-1 and TRBJ2-7; D might be TRBD2 (6 bases). V dropped 4 bases and J dropped 6 bases, with 13 bases sitting between them. The length of the CDR3 is 13 residues. Germline V CDR1 and CDR2: MGHDK, SYGVNS. The CDR3 loop reads CASSGGVRVEQYF. The CDR3 DNA follows: TGTGCCAGCAGTGGGGGGGTGAGAGTCGAGCAGTACTTC.